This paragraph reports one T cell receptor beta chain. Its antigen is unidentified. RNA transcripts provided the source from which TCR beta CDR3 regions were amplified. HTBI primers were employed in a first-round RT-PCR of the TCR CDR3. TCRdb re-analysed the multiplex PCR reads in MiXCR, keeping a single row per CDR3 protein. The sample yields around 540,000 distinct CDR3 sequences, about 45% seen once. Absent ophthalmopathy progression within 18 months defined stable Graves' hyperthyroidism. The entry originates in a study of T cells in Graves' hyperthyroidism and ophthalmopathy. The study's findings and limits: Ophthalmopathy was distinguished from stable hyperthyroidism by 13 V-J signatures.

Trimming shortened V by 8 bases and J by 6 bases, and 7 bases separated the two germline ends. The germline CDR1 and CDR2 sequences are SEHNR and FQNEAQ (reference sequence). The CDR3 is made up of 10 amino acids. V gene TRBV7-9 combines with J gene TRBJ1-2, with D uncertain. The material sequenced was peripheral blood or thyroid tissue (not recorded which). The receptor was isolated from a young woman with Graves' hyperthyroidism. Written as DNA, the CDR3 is TGTGCCAGCGGCTCGAATGGCTACACCTTC. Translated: CASGSNGYTF.